The 4 T cell receptor beta chains below all came from one sample that was sequenced in a study of CD8 T cells in ankylosing spondylitis. A single record per CDR3 protein comes from TCRdb applying MiXCR to the 5' RACE reads. The sample includes roughly 180,000 distinct CDR3 sequences, 9.5% to 15% of them seen just once. Sequences were obtained from blood, either unsorted or a sorted T cell fraction (not recorded which). The receptor source for this set is a male donor with ankylosing spondylitis or in good health (not recorded which).

This clonotype was seen a handful of times. The chain employs TRBV27 and TRBJ2-7; D could derive from TRBD1 or TRBD2 (5 bases each). V was pared by 6 bases and J by 2 bases, with 14 bases between. The germline gives CDR1 MNHEY, CDR2 SMNVEV (reference sequence). This CDR3 contains 14 residues. The CDR3 loop reads CASSSGTQAYEQYF. CDR3 in DNA: TGTGCCAGCAGCTCCGGGACCCAAGCCTACGAGCAGTACTTC.

Only a few counts were recorded for this clonotype. The rearrangement joins TRBV6-1 to TRBJ2-1, with unresolved D. CDR3 length equals 15 residues. V lost 1 base and J 4 bases, leaving 11 bases between the germline ends. Germline V gene lookup returns CDR1 MNHNS and CDR2 SASEGT. The CDR3 nucleotides are TGTGCCAGCAGTGAAGAGTTCCTACCGTACAATGAGCAGTTCTTC. This encodes CASSEEFLPYNEQFF.

CDR3 loop: CASSYVDTGELFF. In DNA form, the CDR3 reads TGTGCCAGCAGTTACGTTGACACCGGGGAGCTGTTTTTT. This chain links TRBV6-2 or TRBV6-3 with TRBJ2-2; D is undetermined. Germline V gene lookup returns CDR1 MNHEY and CDR2 SVGEGT. CDR3 length: 13 residues. Between the trimmed V and J ends, which lost 2 bases and 3 bases, there was a span of 4 bases.

The chain links TRBV10-2 to TRBJ2-5; 8 nucleotides agree with TRBD2. J gave up 3 bases and V 3 bases, and 6 bases lay outside the gene matches. The V gene's germline CDR1 is WSHSY and CDR2 SAAADI. CDR3 size: 15 residues. CDR3 region: CASSEFGGAEETQYF. The CDR3 bases are TGCGCCAGCAGTGAATTCGGGGGGGCCGAAGAGACCCAGTACTTC.